This T cell receptor (beta chain) was captured in a study of beta chain features in type 1 diabetes. The germline V gene encodes CDR1 SGHTA and CDR2 FQGTGA. The CDR3 is made up of 16 amino acids. The trim removed 6 bases at V and 2 bases at J, leaving 9 bases unmatched. A sort by CD45RO/CCR7/CD25/CD127/CD95/CD27 yielded CD4+ naive, central memory, regulatory and stem cell-like memory cells. The whole isolated RNA underwent reverse transcription, so sequencing captured expressed TCRB transcripts. Here immunoSEQ multiplex PCR was the method, and the copy in TCRdb shows in-frame clones only, minus some. The table lists 400,000 to 600,000 clones, about 32% of them singletons. A remark on this clone: Its specificity is not known.

Study-level points and caveats: Within the patient group, naive, central memory and Treg TCRB repertoires appeared more similar to each other than within healthy donors.

This sequence was found in a man younger than 30 in good health. The V and J genes are TRBV7-3 and TRBJ2-1; TRBD2 agrees at 8 bases. The specimen sequenced was naive CD4+ T cells from blood. CDR3 residues: CASSSLLAATYNEQFF. The CDR3 bases are TGTGCCAGCAGTTCACTACTAGCGGCGACCTACAATGAGCAGTTCTTC.